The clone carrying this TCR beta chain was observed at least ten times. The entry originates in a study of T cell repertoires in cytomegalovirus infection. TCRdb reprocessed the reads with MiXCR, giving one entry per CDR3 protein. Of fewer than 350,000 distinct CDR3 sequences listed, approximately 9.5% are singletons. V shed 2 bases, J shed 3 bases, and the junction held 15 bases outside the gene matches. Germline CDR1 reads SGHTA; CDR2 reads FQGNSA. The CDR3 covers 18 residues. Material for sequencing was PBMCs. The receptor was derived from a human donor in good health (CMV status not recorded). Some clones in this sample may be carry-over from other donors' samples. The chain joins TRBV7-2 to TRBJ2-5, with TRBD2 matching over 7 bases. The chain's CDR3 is CASSLKASGNLPEETQYF. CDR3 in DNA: TGTGCCAGCAGCTTAAAGGCTAGCGGCAACCTTCCTGAAGAGACCCAGTACTTC. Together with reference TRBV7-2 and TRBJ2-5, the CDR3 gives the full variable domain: GAGVSQSPSNKVTEKGKDVELRCDPISGHTALYWYRQSLGQGLEFLIYFQGNSAPDKSGLPSDRFSAERTGGSVSTLTIQRTQQEDSAVYLCASSLKASGNLPEETQYFGPGTRLLVL.